The clone carrying this TCR beta chain appeared many times. Its antigen is unknown. One entry per CDR3 protein, called by TCRdb with MiXCR from the 5' RACE reads. The sample has around 110,000 distinct CDR3 sequences; under 9% are singletons. This entry belongs to a study of T cells after yellow fever vaccination. Study-wide context: SMART-Seq v4 Ultra Low Input prepared the low-cell-number fractions. Study-wide results and limits: Although most clonotypes did not, a small share appeared in both CD4 and CD8 compartments.

This receptor was identified in a man in his thirties or forties who received the YFV17D yellow fever vaccine. The source was CD8+ T cells sorted from PBMCs, collected 45 days after the yellow fever booster vaccination.

The CDR3 nucleotides read TGCGCCAGCAGGTTTCCGAGGGGAAGGGAGCAGTACTTC. Amino acids: CASRFPRGREQYF. This chain connects TRBV5-1 to TRBJ2-7; either TRBD1 or TRBD2 may fit D (5 bases each). The V end lost 5 bases, the J end lost 7 bases, and 16 bases lay between the germline ends. The V gene's germline CDR1 is SGHRS and CDR2 YFSETQ. This CDR3 contains 13 residues.